This is a list of T cell receptor beta chains from one sample in a study of patients and donors after allogeneic stem cell transplantation. Using its own MiXCR run on the RT-PCR reads, TCRdb lists one record per CDR3 protein. The sample holds about a million distinct CDR3 sequences, more than 15% seen once. The material sequenced was blood, either unsorted or a sorted T cell fraction (not recorded which). These receptors originate from a human donor who was either an allogeneic HSCT recipient or a stem cell or donor lymphocyte infusion donor (not recorded which). It is not recorded whose cells these are; they may come from a transplant donor. The CDR3 runs from the conserved cysteine through the conserved F or W. The D gene is left open where the match is weak. Only some rows state a clone size, as once, few, many or a class for expanded clones.

J gene: TRBJ2-1
V gene: TRBV7-3
clone size: -
D gene: -
CDR3 protein: CASSLTTGLDEQFF
CDR3 DNA: TGTGCCAGCAGCTTAACCACGGGGCTCGATGAGCAGTTCTTC

J gene: TRBJ1-3
V gene: TRBV20-1
clone size: few
D gene: -
CDR3 protein: CSVSRTRDLNTIYF
CDR3 DNA: TGCAGTGTCAGTCGTACCAGGGACCTAAACACCATATATTTT

J gene: TRBJ2-7
V gene: TRBV12-3/TRBV12-4
clone size: few
D gene: TRBD1
CDR3 protein: CASSFALPRDSSSYEQYF
CDR3 DNA: TGTGCCAGCAGTTTCGCTTTACCCAGGGACAGCAGCTCCTACGAGCAGTACTTC

J gene: TRBJ2-1
V gene: TRBV5-1
clone size: -
D gene: TRBD1
CDR3 protein: CASSLWDRGSYNEQFF
CDR3 DNA: TGCGCCAGCAGCTTATGGGACAGGGGGTCCTACAATGAGCAGTTCTTC

J gene: TRBJ2-7
V gene: TRBV4-2
clone size: -
D gene: TRBD2
CDR3 protein: CASSQYLAGSFKRGDF
CDR3 DNA: TGTGCCAGCAGCCAATATCTAGCGGGATCTTTTAAACGCGGCGACTTC

J gene: TRBJ2-7
V gene: TRBV4-2
clone size: -
D gene: -
CDR3 protein: CASSQARGAGAQYEQYF
CDR3 DNA: TGTGCCAGCAGCCAAGCTAGGGGAGCCGGGGCTCAATACGAGCAGTACTTC

J gene: TRBJ2-1
V gene: TRBV10-3
clone size: few
D gene: -
CDR3 protein: CATMTATNEQFF
CDR3 DNA: TGTGCCACCATGACGGCTACCAACGAGCAGTTCTTC

J gene: TRBJ2-2
V gene: TRBV6-5
clone size: many
D gene: -
CDR3 protein: CASSYHTGELFF
CDR3 DNA: TGTGCCAGCAGTTACCACACCGGGGAGCTGTTTTTT

J gene: TRBJ2-1
V gene: TRBV4-1
clone size: many
D gene: TRBD2
CDR3 protein: CASSQLAGINNEQFF
CDR3 DNA: TGCGCCAGCAGCCAACTAGCGGGTATAAACAATGAGCAGTTCTTC

J gene: TRBJ2-5
V gene: TRBV5-1
clone size: -
D gene: -
CDR3 protein: CASSLWRGPGQETQYF
CDR3 DNA: TGCGCCAGCAGCTTGTGGCGGGGGCCCGGCCAAGAGACCCAGTACTTC

J gene: TRBJ2-7
V gene: TRBV7-6
clone size: -
D gene: -
CDR3 protein: CASSRRGAPSYEQYF
CDR3 DNA: TGTGCCAGCAGCCGACGGGGGGCCCCTTCCTACGAGCAGTACTTC

J gene: TRBJ2-6
V gene: TRBV29-1
clone size: many
D gene: -
CDR3 protein: CSVGGAGANVLTF
CDR3 DNA: TGCAGCGTTGGGGGAGCCGGGGCCAACGTCCTGACTTTC

J gene: TRBJ2-7
V gene: TRBV7-9
clone size: few
D gene: -
CDR3 protein: CASSSGSGHSGAYEQYF
CDR3 DNA: TGTGCCAGCAGCTCCGGTTCTGGACACTCAGGGGCCTACGAGCAGTACTTC

J gene: TRBJ2-3
V gene: TRBV7-2
clone size: many
D gene: -
CDR3 protein: CASSLLTGADTQYF
CDR3 DNA: TGTGCCAGCAGCTTATTAACGGGGGCAGATACGCAGTATTTT

J gene: TRBJ1-1
V gene: TRBV5-1
clone size: once
D gene: -
CDR3 protein: CASSFGRANTEAFF
CDR3 DNA: TGCGCCAGCAGCTTCGGTAGGGCGAACACTGAAGCTTTCTTT

J gene: TRBJ2-3
V gene: TRBV7-3
clone size: -
D gene: TRBD1
CDR3 protein: CASSWSGDRGTDTQYF
CDR3 DNA: TGTGCCAGCAGCTGGAGTGGGGACAGGGGCACAGATACGCAGTATTTT

J gene: TRBJ2-3
V gene: TRBV18
clone size: few
D gene: -
CDR3 protein: CASSPFLNRAEDTQYF
CDR3 DNA: TGTGCCAGCTCACCATTCTTAAACAGGGCGGAAGATACGCAGTATTTT

J gene: TRBJ1-6
V gene: TRBV11-3
clone size: few
D gene: -
CDR3 protein: CASSSVRNSPLHF
CDR3 DNA: TGTGCCAGCAGCTCCGTGCGGAATTCACCCCTCCACTTT

J gene: TRBJ2-2
V gene: TRBV29-1
clone size: few
D gene: TRBD2
CDR3 protein: CSVEDPSGGAPTGELFF
CDR3 DNA: TGCAGCGTTGAAGACCCTAGCGGGGGGGCCCCCACCGGGGAGCTGTTTTTT

J gene: TRBJ1-1
V gene: TRBV6-2/TRBV6-3
clone size: few
D gene: -
CDR3 protein: CASRWTQNTEAFF
CDR3 DNA: TGTGCCAGCAGGTGGACCCAGAACACTGAAGCTTTCTTT

J gene: TRBJ2-1
V gene: TRBV7-3
clone size: -
D gene: TRBD2
CDR3 protein: CASSPGLAGEFF
CDR3 DNA: TGTGCCAGCAGCCCCGGACTAGCGGGAGAATTCTTC

J gene: TRBJ1-6
V gene: TRBV6-5
clone size: -
D gene: -
CDR3 protein: CASSYSAGNNSPLHF
CDR3 DNA: TGTGCCAGCAGTTACTCGGCGGGGAATAATTCACCCCTCCACTTT

J gene: TRBJ1-6
V gene: TRBV7-3
clone size: few
D gene: -
CDR3 protein: CASSLRGVDSPLHF
CDR3 DNA: TGTGCCAGCAGCTTAAGGGGTGTGGATTCACCCCTCCACTTT

J gene: TRBJ2-1
V gene: TRBV27
clone size: -
D gene: TRBD1
CDR3 protein: CASSFIDRGGDEQFF
CDR3 DNA: TGTGCCAGCAGTTTTATCGACAGGGGCGGGGATGAGCAGTTCTTC

J gene: TRBJ1-1
V gene: TRBV5-4
clone size: few
D gene: -
CDR3 protein: CASSPYGTKNTEAFF
CDR3 DNA: TGTGCCAGCAGCCCGTACGGGACAAAGAACACTGAAGCTTTCTTT

J gene: TRBJ1-2
V gene: TRBV5-1
clone size: -
D gene: -
CDR3 protein: CATSREGSGYTF
CDR3 DNA: TGCGCCACATCGAGGGAGGGGTCCGGCTACACCTTC

J gene: TRBJ1-3
V gene: TRBV5-8
clone size: -
D gene: -
CDR3 protein: CASSTGQQLINTIYF
CDR3 DNA: TGTGCCAGCAGCACCGGACAACAACTGATAAACACCATATATTTT

J gene: TRBJ1-2
V gene: TRBV9
clone size: -
D gene: TRBD1
CDR3 protein: CASSAGQGRYGYTF
CDR3 DNA: TGTGCCAGCAGCGCCGGACAGGGAAGATATGGCTACACCTTC

J gene: TRBJ2-2
V gene: TRBV25-1
clone size: many
D gene: -
CDR3 protein: CASSDKGSAGELFF
CDR3 DNA: TGTGCCAGCAGTGATAAGGGATCGGCCGGGGAGCTGTTTTTT

J gene: TRBJ2-3
V gene: TRBV18
clone size: -
D gene: TRBD2
CDR3 protein: CASSLAGTRGSPSTDTQYF
CDR3 DNA: TGTGCCAGCTCACTCGCCGGGACTAGAGGCTCTCCTAGCACAGATACGCAGTATTTT

J gene: TRBJ2-3
V gene: TRBV6-1
clone size: once
D gene: TRBD2
CDR3 protein: CASGLAGVDTQYF
CDR3 DNA: TGTGCCAGCGGACTAGCGGGAGTGGATACGCAGTATTTT

J gene: TRBJ2-7
V gene: TRBV3-1
clone size: few
D gene: -
CDR3 protein: CASSQVVDGTIF
CDR3 DNA: TGTGCCAGCAGCCAAGTCGTGGACGGAACAATTTTC

J gene: TRBJ2-4
V gene: TRBV7-8
clone size: -
D gene: -
CDR3 protein: CASSPTRRRNIQYF
CDR3 DNA: TGTGCCAGCAGCCCCACCCGACGGAGGAACATTCAGTACTTC

J gene: TRBJ1-1
V gene: TRBV5-1
clone size: -
D gene: -
CDR3 protein: CASSLAPAGAVNTEAFF
CDR3 DNA: TGCGCCAGCAGCTTGGCACCGGCAGGGGCCGTGAACACTGAAGCTTTCTTT

J gene: TRBJ2-7
V gene: TRBV3-1
clone size: -
D gene: TRBD2
CDR3 protein: CASSQAVTSGSSEQYF
CDR3 DNA: TGTGCCAGCAGCCAAGCGGTTACTAGCGGGAGTTCCGAGCAGTACTTC

J gene: TRBJ1-6
V gene: TRBV7-3
clone size: -
D gene: -
CDR3 protein: CASSTRAGGSPLHF
CDR3 DNA: TGTGCCAGCAGCACCCGGGCCGGGGGTTCACCCCTCCACTTT

J gene: TRBJ1-2
V gene: TRBV4-1
clone size: few
D gene: -
CDR3 protein: CASSQDVTQLYGYTF
CDR3 DNA: TGCGCCAGCAGCCAAGATGTAACACAGCTCTATGGCTACACCTTC

J gene: TRBJ2-3
V gene: TRBV6-5
clone size: few
D gene: -
CDR3 protein: CASSYLQGGGTDTQYF
CDR3 DNA: TGTGCCAGCAGTTACCTACAGGGTGGGGGCACAGATACGCAGTATTTT

J gene: TRBJ2-5
V gene: TRBV15
clone size: few
D gene: -
CDR3 protein: CATSRERDRPYF
CDR3 DNA: TGTGCCACCAGCAGAGAAAGGGACCGTCCTTACTTC

J gene: TRBJ1-1
V gene: TRBV7-2
clone size: -
D gene: TRBD1
CDR3 protein: CASGSRGRAEAFF
CDR3 DNA: TGTGCCAGCGGGTCCAGGGGGAGGGCTGAAGCTTTCTTT

J gene: TRBJ2-5
V gene: TRBV7-8
clone size: few
D gene: -
CDR3 protein: CASSRVRASQETQYF
CDR3 DNA: TGTGCCAGCAGCAGGGTCCGGGCCTCACAAGAGACCCAGTACTTC

J gene: TRBJ1-1
V gene: TRBV15
clone size: -
D gene: -
CDR3 protein: CATSEGVSTEAFF
CDR3 DNA: TGTGCCACCAGCGAGGGGGTTTCCACTGAAGCTTTCTTT

J gene: TRBJ2-7
V gene: TRBV7-9
clone size: few
D gene: TRBD2
CDR3 protein: CASSGRGASGTYEQYF
CDR3 DNA: TGTGCCAGCAGCGGACGGGGGGCTAGCGGGACATACGAGCAGTACTTC

J gene: TRBJ2-5
V gene: TRBV12-3/TRBV12-4
clone size: many
D gene: -
CDR3 protein: CASSLSVQETQYF
CDR3 DNA: TGTGCCAGCAGTTTAAGTGTCCAAGAGACCCAGTACTTC

J gene: TRBJ1-2
V gene: TRBV5-1
clone size: -
D gene: -
CDR3 protein: CASSLAGEYYGYTF
CDR3 DNA: TGCGCCAGCAGCTTGGCCGGGGAGTACTATGGCTACACCTTC

J gene: TRBJ2-7
V gene: TRBV9
clone size: -
D gene: -
CDR3 protein: CASSVGGDLYEQYF
CDR3 DNA: TGTGCCAGCAGCGTAGGGGGGGACCTTTACGAGCAGTACTTC

J gene: TRBJ2-7
V gene: TRBV4-1
clone size: many
D gene: TRBD1
CDR3 protein: CASSRDRGRREQYF
CDR3 DNA: TGCGCCAGCAGCAGGGACAGGGGGCGACGGGAGCAGTACTTC

J gene: TRBJ1-4
V gene: TRBV7-6
clone size: few
D gene: TRBD1
CDR3 protein: CASSSGQFVATNEKLFF
CDR3 DNA: TGTGCCAGCAGCTCGGGACAGTTCGTTGCAACTAATGAAAAACTGTTTTTT

J gene: TRBJ1-2
V gene: TRBV12-3/TRBV12-4
clone size: many
D gene: TRBD1
CDR3 protein: CASRTTRRGRYNYGYTF
CDR3 DNA: TGTGCCAGCAGAACAACCCGGAGGGGGCGGTATAACTATGGCTACACCTTC

J gene: TRBJ2-1
V gene: TRBV20-1
clone size: -
D gene: TRBD2
CDR3 protein: CSARDASGGAPNEQFF
CDR3 DNA: TGCAGTGCTAGAGATGCTAGCGGGGGGGCCCCCAATGAGCAGTTCTTC

J gene: TRBJ1-6
V gene: TRBV5-4
clone size: few
D gene: -
CDR3 protein: CASSRDGTDNSPLHF
CDR3 DNA: TGTGCCAGCAGCCGGGACGGGACGGATAATTCACCCCTCCACTTT

J gene: TRBJ1-2
V gene: TRBV4-3
clone size: few
D gene: -
CDR3 protein: CASSPGGQASYGYTF
CDR3 DNA: TGCGCCAGCAGCCCCGGGGGCCAAGCCTCCTATGGCTACACCTTC

J gene: TRBJ1-4
V gene: TRBV20-1
clone size: -
D gene: TRBD1
CDR3 protein: CSAGVMQGANEKLFF
CDR3 DNA: TGCAGTGCTGGGGTTATGCAGGGGGCTAATGAAAAACTGTTTTTT